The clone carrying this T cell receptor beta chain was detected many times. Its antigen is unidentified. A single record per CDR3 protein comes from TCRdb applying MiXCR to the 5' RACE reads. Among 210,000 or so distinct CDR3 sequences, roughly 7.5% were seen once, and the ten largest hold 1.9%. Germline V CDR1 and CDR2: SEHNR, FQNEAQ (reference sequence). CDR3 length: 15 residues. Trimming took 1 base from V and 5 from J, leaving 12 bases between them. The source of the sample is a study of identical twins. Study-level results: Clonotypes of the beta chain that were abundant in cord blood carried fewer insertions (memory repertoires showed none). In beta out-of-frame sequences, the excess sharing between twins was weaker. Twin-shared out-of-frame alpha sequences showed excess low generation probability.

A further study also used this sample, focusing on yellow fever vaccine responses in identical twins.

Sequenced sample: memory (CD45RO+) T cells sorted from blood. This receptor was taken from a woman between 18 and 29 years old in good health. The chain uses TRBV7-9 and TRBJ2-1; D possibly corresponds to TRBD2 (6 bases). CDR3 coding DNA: TGTGCCAGCAGCTTAGGTGGCGGCGGGAACAATGAGCAGTTCTTC. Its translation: CASSLGGGGNNEQFF.